These T cell receptor beta chains were read from a single sample in a study of human T cells and chemical hapten exposure. A single record per CDR3 protein comes from TCRdb applying MiXCR to the RACE reads. This sample carries roughly 380,000 distinct CDR3 sequences, around 5.5% of them seen once, and the ten largest clones take 2% to 3%. Sequencing used whole blood, obtained in connection with sensitization to the hapten diphenylcyclopropenone (DPC). The source is a woman in her forties or fifties with alopecia areata. Some clones in this sample may be carry-over from other donors' samples. Both conserved end residues are part of each CDR3. The D gene is left open where the match is weak. A row's size may be missing; if present it is once, few, many or a size class.

abundance: -; v_gene: TRBV29-1; j_gene: TRBJ2-2; d_gene: TRBD1; CDR3nt: TGCAGCGTCCCGACAGGGAACGGGGAGCTGTTTTTT; CDR3aa: CSVPTGNGELFF
abundance: -; v_gene: TRBV28; j_gene: TRBJ1-5; d_gene: TRBD1; CDR3nt: TGTGCCAGCAGTTTAGAGGGGGCGCCCAGCAATCAGCCCCAGCATTTT; CDR3aa: CASSLEGAPSNQPQHF
abundance: -; v_gene: TRBV12-3/TRBV12-4; j_gene: TRBJ2-3; d_gene: TRBD2; CDR3nt: TGTGCCAGCAGCCAAACTAGCGGCGCAGATACGCAGTATTTT; CDR3aa: CASSQTSGADTQYF
abundance: -; v_gene: TRBV15; j_gene: TRBJ1-3; d_gene: -; CDR3nt: TGTGCCACCAGCCAGGGTCGATGGGGAAACACCATATATTTT; CDR3aa: CATSQGRWGNTIYF
abundance: -; v_gene: TRBV20-1; j_gene: TRBJ2-5; d_gene: TRBD2; CDR3nt: TGCAGTGCTACACCCCTAGCGGGAGGGCCGGAAGAGACCCAGTACTTC; CDR3aa: CSATPLAGGPEETQYF
abundance: many; v_gene: TRBV9; j_gene: TRBJ1-3; d_gene: -; CDR3nt: TGTGCCAGCAGCGTAGGATCCGGAAACACCATATATTTT; CDR3aa: CASSVGSGNTIYF
abundance: many; v_gene: TRBV6-2/TRBV6-3; j_gene: TRBJ2-1; d_gene: -; CDR3nt: TGTGCCAGCACCTCCACCCTGGACACCTACAATGAGCAGTTCTTC; CDR3aa: CASTSTLDTYNEQFF
abundance: -; v_gene: TRBV15; j_gene: TRBJ1-3; d_gene: -; CDR3nt: TGTGCCACCAGCAGAGATCGGGGCAGAAGCTCTGGAAACACCATATATTTT; CDR3aa: CATSRDRGRSSGNTIYF
abundance: few; v_gene: TRBV25-1; j_gene: TRBJ1-6; d_gene: TRBD1; CDR3nt: TGTGCCAGCAGTCTCCCAGGGGGCGGTTATTCACCCCTCCACTTT; CDR3aa: CASSLPGGGYSPLHF
abundance: many; v_gene: TRBV6-6; j_gene: TRBJ1-1; d_gene: -; CDR3nt: TGTGCCAGCAGTTATGAAGCTTTCTTT; CDR3aa: CASSYEAFF
abundance: few; v_gene: TRBV20-1; j_gene: TRBJ2-7; d_gene: -; CDR3nt: TGCAGTGAATCACGGGGGACAAGCGCGAACGAGCAGTACTTC; CDR3aa: CSESRGTSANEQYF
abundance: few; v_gene: TRBV4-1; j_gene: TRBJ1-6; d_gene: -; CDR3nt: TGCGCCAGCAGCCAAGATCCGGCGGACTGGCCCACCCTCCACTTT; CDR3aa: CASSQDPADWPTLHF
abundance: many; v_gene: TRBV12-3/TRBV12-4; j_gene: TRBJ2-1; d_gene: TRBD2; CDR3nt: TGTGCCAGCAGTCCCCTAGCGGGAGTCGGGAATGAGCAGTTCTTC; CDR3aa: CASSPLAGVGNEQFF
abundance: few; v_gene: TRBV7-8; j_gene: TRBJ2-3; d_gene: -; CDR3nt: TGTGCCAGCAGCCCCGGCCGTAGGCAGTATTTT; CDR3aa: CASSPGRRQYF
abundance: many; v_gene: TRBV27; j_gene: TRBJ2-3; d_gene: -; CDR3nt: TGTGCCAGCGCCCCTTCCGGGACCCAAAAAGGCACAGATACGCAGTATTTT; CDR3aa: CASAPSGTQKGTDTQYF
abundance: many; v_gene: TRBV6-2/TRBV6-3; j_gene: TRBJ2-1; d_gene: TRBD1; CDR3nt: TGTGCCAGCAGTTACTCTTTGGGACAGGGGGAGACCAAGGAGCAGTTCTTC; CDR3aa: CASSYSLGQGETKEQFF
abundance: many; v_gene: TRBV6-2/TRBV6-3; j_gene: TRBJ2-7; d_gene: TRBD2; CDR3nt: TGTGCCAGCAGCACCACTAGCGGGAGCTCCTACGAGCAGTACTTC; CDR3aa: CASSTTSGSSYEQYF
abundance: many; v_gene: TRBV5-5; j_gene: TRBJ1-1; d_gene: TRBD1; CDR3nt: TGTGCCAGCAGTTATGGACAGGTTGAAGCTTTCTTT; CDR3aa: CASSYGQVEAFF
abundance: many; v_gene: TRBV5-1; j_gene: TRBJ2-3; d_gene: -; CDR3nt: TGCGCCAGCAGCTCGATTTCAATCACAGATACGCAGTATTTT; CDR3aa: CASSSISITDTQYF
abundance: few; v_gene: TRBV12-3/TRBV12-4; j_gene: TRBJ1-5; d_gene: -; CDR3nt: TGTGCCAGCAGTTTACGGGGCCGGGGGAGCAATCAGCCCCAGCATTTT; CDR3aa: CASSLRGRGSNQPQHF
abundance: few; v_gene: TRBV27; j_gene: TRBJ1-1; d_gene: -; CDR3nt: TGTGCCAGCAGTTTATACCAGGGGACGACTGAAGCTTTCTTT; CDR3aa: CASSLYQGTTEAFF
abundance: few; v_gene: TRBV27; j_gene: TRBJ2-5; d_gene: TRBD2; CDR3nt: TGTGCCAGCAGTTTTTCCCGTCGCGGGAGCACAGAGACCCAGTACTTC; CDR3aa: CASSFSRRGSTETQYF
abundance: many; v_gene: TRBV20-1; j_gene: TRBJ1-1; d_gene: TRBD1; CDR3nt: TGCAGTGCTAGAGATCTGACAGGGTATGAAGCTTTCTTT; CDR3aa: CSARDLTGYEAFF
abundance: many; v_gene: TRBV7-9; j_gene: TRBJ2-3; d_gene: TRBD2; CDR3nt: TGTGCCAGCAGAGCAGCCCCTAGCGGGGGGGATAGAGATACGCAGTATTTT; CDR3aa: CASRAAPSGGDRDTQYF
abundance: -; v_gene: TRBV7-2; j_gene: TRBJ1-5; d_gene: -; CDR3nt: TGTGCCAGCAGCCTTGACAGCGGAGGTAATCAGCCCCAGCATTTT; CDR3aa: CASSLDSGGNQPQHF
abundance: -; v_gene: TRBV7-2; j_gene: TRBJ2-1; d_gene: TRBD2; CDR3nt: TGTGCCAGCAGCCCTACCCACCTAGCGGGAGCCTACAATGAGCAGTTCTTC; CDR3aa: CASSPTHLAGAYNEQFF